This T cell receptor (beta chain) was found in a study of blood T cells in healthy people across ages. Study conclusions and caveats: Observed TCR beta diversity per million T cells went down as age went up. This fall followed a roughly linear course with age. Considered underestimates were the diversity estimates obtained from one million T cells.

Roughly 10 milliliters of peripheral blood were drawn from each donor. With regard to this clonotype: What it binds is not known.

A J-beta primer mix and a sample-barcoded 5' primer were used in a second PCR of roughly 6 to 11 cycles. All cDNA molecules were each tagged by a template-switch adaptor with 12 random nucleotides. One entry per CDR3 protein results from TCRdb running MiXCR on the 5' RACE reads. The sample has some 1,500,000 distinct CDR3 sequences, 35% to 45% seen once; the top ten hold around 4%. Germline V CDR1 and CDR2: KGHSH, LQKENI. V lost 6 bases to trimming and J lost 6 bases; unmatched junction nucleotides: 12. The CDR3 length is 15 residues. This sequence was found in a woman aged 18 to 35 in good health. This chain uses TRBV18 with TRBJ2-3, with 7 bases lining up with TRBD1. Sequencing was performed on blood. As DNA, the CDR3 is TGTGCCAGCTCTCCTCAGCTACAGGGGTCCGATACGCAGTATTTT. This codes for CASSPQLQGSDTQYF.